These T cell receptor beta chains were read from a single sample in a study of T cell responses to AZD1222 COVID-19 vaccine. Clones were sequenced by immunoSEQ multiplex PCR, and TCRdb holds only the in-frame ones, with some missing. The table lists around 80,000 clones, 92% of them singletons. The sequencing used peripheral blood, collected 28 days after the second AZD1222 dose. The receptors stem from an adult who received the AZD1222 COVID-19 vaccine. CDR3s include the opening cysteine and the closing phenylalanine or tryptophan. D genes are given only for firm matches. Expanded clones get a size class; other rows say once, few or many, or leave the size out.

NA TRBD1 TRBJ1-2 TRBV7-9 TGTGCCAGCGGAAGGACAGGGAATCTCTTTAACTATGGCTACACCTTC CASGRTGNLFNYGYTF
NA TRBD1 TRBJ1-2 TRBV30 TGTGCCTGGAGGGGCACAGGGGAAGGCTACACCTTC CAWRGTGEGYTF
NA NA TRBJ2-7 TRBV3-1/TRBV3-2 TGTGCCAGCAGCCGCTCACCTAGCACCTCCTACGAGCAGTACTTC CASSRSPSTSYEQYF
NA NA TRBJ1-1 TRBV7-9 TGTGCCAGCAGCTTAGAGGATCACCCATGGAAAGCTTTCTTT CASSLEDHPWKAFF
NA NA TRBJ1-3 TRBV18 TGTGCCAGCTCACCCGCGCGACAGACAGCTGCCTTCTCTGGAAACACCATATATTTT CASSPARQTAAFSGNTIYF
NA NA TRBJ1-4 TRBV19 TGTGCCAGTAGTGACGGGGTTTTCGAAAGTGAAAAACTGTTTTTT CASSDGVFESEKLFF
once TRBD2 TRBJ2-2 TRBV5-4 TGTGCCAGCAGCTCCGGGACTAGCTTGTTCGCGAACACCGGGGAGCTGTTTTTT CASSSGTSLFANTGELFF
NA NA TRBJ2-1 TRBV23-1 TGCGCCAGCAGTCAACACAGACACACTAAAGCCCACAATGAGCAGTTCTTC CASSQHRHTKAHNEQFF
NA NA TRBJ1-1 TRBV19 TGTGCCAGTAGCCCACCAAAAGGGACTGAAGCTTTCTTT CASSPPKGTEAFF
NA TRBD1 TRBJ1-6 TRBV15 TGTGCCACCAGCTTGGGACAGAATAATTCACCCCTCCACTTT CATSLGQNNSPLHF
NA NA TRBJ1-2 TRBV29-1 TGCAGCGTTGCGAACAGTCTTGATGGCTACACCTTC CSVANSLDGYTF
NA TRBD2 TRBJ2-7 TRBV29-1 TGCAGCGTTACCCTCCAACTAGCGGGAGAAGCCTACGAGCAGTACTTC CSVTLQLAGEAYEQYF
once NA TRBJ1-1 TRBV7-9 TGTGCCAGCAGCATGGTCGAAGCTTTCTTT CASSMVEAFF
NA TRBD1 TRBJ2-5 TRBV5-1 TGCGCCAGCAGATCCGGGACAGGGGATTGGGAGACCCAGTACTTC CASRSGTGDWETQYF
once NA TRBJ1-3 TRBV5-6 TGTGCCAGCAGCTTGGATATAGGGAGGACCATATATTTT CASSLDIGRTIYF
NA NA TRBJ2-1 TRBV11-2 TGTGCCAGCAGCCCCCTCAAACTAGCTGGCTACAATGAGCAGTTCTTC CASSPLKLAGYNEQFF
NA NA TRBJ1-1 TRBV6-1 TGTGCCAGCAGTGAAGCGAGCAGGGGCCCTGAAGCTTTCTTT CASSEASRGPEAFF
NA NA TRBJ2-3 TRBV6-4 TGTGCCAGCAGTGACTCAGGCAGGGCCACAGATACGCAGTATTTT CASSDSGRATDTQYF
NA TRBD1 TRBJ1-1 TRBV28 TGTGCCAGCAGTTCCGGGCGCACAGGGGGAAAAGCTTTCTTT CASSSGRTGGKAFF
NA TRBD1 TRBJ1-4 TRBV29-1 TGCAGCGTTTTTGGGACAGGGTCCAATGAAAAACTGTTTTTT CSVFGTGSNEKLFF
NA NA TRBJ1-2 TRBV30 TGTGCCTGGAGTGTACTAGAGAATGGCTACACCTTC CAWSVLENGYTF
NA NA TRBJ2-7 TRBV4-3 TGCGCCAGCAGCCAAGAGGGACACAGCTCCTACGAGCAGTACTTC CASSQEGHSSYEQYF
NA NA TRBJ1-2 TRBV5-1 TGCGCCAGCAGCTTGAACCTGGCGGATGGCTACACCTTC CASSLNLADGYTF
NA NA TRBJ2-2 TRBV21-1 TGTGCCAGCAACCAATACCAGACTAGCGGTATCACCGGGGAGCTGTTTTTT CASNQYQTSGITGELFF
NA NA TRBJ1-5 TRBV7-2 TGTGCCAGCAGCTTAGTAGTGAATAGCAATCAGCCCCAGCATTTT CASSLVVNSNQPQHF
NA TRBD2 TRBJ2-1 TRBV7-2 TGCGCCTTGTTTTCCGCGGGAGCGGTGTCGAATGAGCAGTTCTTC CALFSAGAVSNEQFF
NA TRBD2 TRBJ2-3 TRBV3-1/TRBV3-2 TGTGCCAGCTCCCCTAGCGGGAGTATTTGGAGGACAGATACGCAGTATTTT CASSPSGSIWRTDTQYF
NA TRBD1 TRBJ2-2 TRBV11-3 TGTGCCAGCAGCTTAGAACAGGGGCGGGCCGGGGAGCTGTTTTTT CASSLEQGRAGELFF
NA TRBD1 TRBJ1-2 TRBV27 TGTGCCAGCAGTTCCATTGTTGCCGGGACAGGGGATAGTTGGGGCTACACCTTC CASSSIVAGTGDSWGYTF
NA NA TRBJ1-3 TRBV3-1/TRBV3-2 TGTGCCAGCAGCCAAGATGGAGCAGGGCCTGGAAACACCATATATTTT CASSQDGAGPGNTIYF
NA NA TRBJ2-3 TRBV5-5 TGTGCCAGTGCGCGGGGTTCCACAGATACGCAGTATTTT CASARGSTDTQYF
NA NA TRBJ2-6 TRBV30 TGTGCCTCCCGTCGTTCCTCTGGGGCCAACGTCCTGACTTTC CASRRSSGANVLTF
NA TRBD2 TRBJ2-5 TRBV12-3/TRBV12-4 TGTGCCTCGCGACTAGCCTCGGAGACCCAGTACTTC CASRLASETQYF
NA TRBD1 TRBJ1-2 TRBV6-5 TGTGCCAGCAGGCGCACAGGGGAGGGTGGCTACACCTTC CASRRTGEGGYTF
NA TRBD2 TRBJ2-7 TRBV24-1 TGTGCCACCAGTGCACCCTCGGCGGGAGACACCTACGAGCAGTACTTC CATSAPSAGDTYEQYF
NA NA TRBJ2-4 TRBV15 TGTGCCACCGAAATTGGGGGGCGTTTTGGGGTAACCAAAAACATTCAGTACTTC CATEIGGRFGVTKNIQYF
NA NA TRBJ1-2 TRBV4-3 TGCGCCAGCAGCCCGGGAGGAGGGGTAGTGCGTGGCTACACCTTC CASSPGGGVVRGYTF
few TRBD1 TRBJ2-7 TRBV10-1 TGCGCCAGCAGTGAGGTGCCGACAGGGTGGAAGGGCGAGCAGTACTTC CASSEVPTGWKGEQYF
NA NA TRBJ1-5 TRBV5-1 TGCGCCAGCAGCTTGGGCGATCCAGGGGCAAATCAGCCCCAGCATTTT CASSLGDPGANQPQHF
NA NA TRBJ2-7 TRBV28 TGTGCCAGCAGTGCACCGCACCCCTACGAGCAGTACTTC CASSAPHPYEQYF
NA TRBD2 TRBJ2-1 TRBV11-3 TGTGCCAGCAGCTTTCAGGGTTGGGAGGGCCAGAATGAGCAGTTCTTC CASSFQGWEGQNEQFF
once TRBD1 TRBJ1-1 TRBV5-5 TGTGCCAGCAGCTTAAGGACAGGGGCAGGGGATGAAGCTTTCTTT CASSLRTGAGDEAFF